Following are 16 T cell receptor beta chains from one sample sequenced in a study of early T cells in non-severe SARS-CoV-2 infection (dated by TCRdb to the early 2020s). Libraries came from 5' RACE. Sequencing took place on a NextSeq 500. Starting from the raw public reads, TCRdb applied fastp trimming at Q25, assembled clones with MiXCR and retained in-frame beta chains. Identical CDR3 protein sequences are pooled into one entry, listed with their most common genes and DNA. For this sample there are tens of thousands of distinct CDR3 sequences; 9.5% to 11% appear just once. In total, the top ten clones hold 13% of the sample. Sequences were obtained from whole blood. The origin of the receptors is an adult who was a healthcare worker with PCR-confirmed SARS-CoV-2 infection or an uninfected control (not recorded which).

This clonotype was seen many times. This chain uses TRBV7-9 with TRBJ2-7; 9 bases fit TRBD2. V shed 4 bases, J shed 2 bases, and the junction held 12 bases outside the gene matches. The germline CDR1 and CDR2 sequences are SEHNR and FQNEAQ (reference sequence). The CDR3 sequence is 17 residues long. Written as DNA, the CDR3 is TGTGCCAGCAGCTACGGAAGTAGCGGGGGACCGCCCTACGAGCAGTACTTC. Translation gives CASSYGSSGGPPYEQYF.

This clonotype was observed a handful of times. The rearrangement joins TRBV5-5 to TRBJ2-7; TRBD2 matches 7 bases. Germline V CDR1 and CDR2: SGHKS, YYEKEE (reference sequence). V gave up 3 bases and J gave up 6 bases; unmatched junction bases: 6. This CDR3 has 13 residues. This chain's CDR3 is CASSSSSGIEQYF. As DNA, the CDR3 is TGTGCCAGCAGCTCCTCAAGCGGGATCGAGCAGTACTTC.

The chain is built from TRBV11-2 and TRBJ1-4; D not resolved. This CDR3 is built from 12 residues. V was shortened by 2 bases and J by 10 bases, with 8 bases between the two germline ends. Germline V CDR1 and CDR2: SGHAT, FQNNGV. The CDR3, as DNA: TGTGCCAGCAGCTTAAGGGCGGGAAAACTGTTTTTT. Residues: CASSLRAGKLFF. The full variable domain, completed using reference TRBV11-2 and TRBJ1-4, is EAGVAQSPRYKIIEKRQSVAFWCNPISGHATLYWYQQILGQGPKLLIQFQNNGVVDDSQLPKDRFSAERLKGVDSTLKIQPAKLEDSAVYLCASSLRAGKLFFGSGTQLSVL.

In its sample, this clonotype was seen many times. The J gene is TRBJ2-7, the V gene TRBV4-2; the D is unclear. Looked up from germline, CDR1 is LGHNA and CDR2 is YNFKEQ. The CDR3 runs to 15 residues. Trimming took off 0 bases at V and 1 base at J, with 10 bases between the two ends. The DNA of the CDR3 is TGTGCCAGCAGCCAAGATTGGTGGGCTTCCTACGAGCAGTACTTC. Amino acids: CASSQDWWASYEQYF.

This clonotype was detected ten times or more. The CDR3 loop is CASSQDTGNTEAFF. The CDR3 region has the DNA TGTGCCAGCAGCCAAGATACGGGGAACACTGAAGCTTTCTTT. The rearrangement uses TRBV3-1 and TRBJ1-1, with D unresolved. CDR3 length: 14 residues. Germline CDR1 is LGHDT and CDR2 is YNNKEL (reference sequence). V lost 0 bases to trimming and J lost 1 base, with 6 bases between them. Variable domain in full (rest from reference TRBV3-1 and TRBJ1-1): DTAVSQTPKYLVTQMGNDKSIKCEQNLGHDTMYWYKQDSKKFLKIMFSYNNKELIINETVPNRFSPKSPDKAHLNLHINSLELGDSAVYFCASSQDTGNTEAFFGQGTRLTVV.

This clonotype was observed many times. The chain joins TRBV2 to TRBJ2-4, with no clear D. V was pared by 5 bases and J by 7 bases, with 9 bases between. The CDR3 loop spans 12 amino acids. Looked up from germline, CDR1 is SNHLY and CDR2 is FYNNEI. Written as DNA, the CDR3 is TGTGCCAGCAGTCAGAACTTGAACATTCAGTACTTC. As protein: CASSQNLNIQYF. The full variable domain, its missing parts supplied by reference TRBV2 and TRBJ2-4, is EPEVTQTPSHQVTQMGQEVILRCVPISNHLYFYWYRQILGQKVEFLVSFYNNEISEKSEIFDDQFSVERPDGSNFTLKIRSTKLEDSAMYFCASSQNLNIQYFGAGTRLSVL.

This clonotype has just a few counts. One end of the junction does not line up with germline, which may come from a read error. The chain carries TRBV7-7 and TRBJ2-3; 8 bases are a match to TRBD1. The CDR3 length is 15 residues. Germline lookup yields CDR1 SSHAT and CDR2 FNYEAQ (reference sequence). DNA for the CDR3: TGTGCTAGCAGCCAGGGGGCTCTTAGCACAGATACGCAGTATTTT. It codes for CASSQGALSTDTQYF.

The chain links TRBV12-3 or TRBV12-4 to TRBJ2-4; D might be TRBD2 (6 bases). The ends were cut back, 6 bases at V and 3 bases at J, with 15 bases in the middle. This CDR3 spans 15 amino acids. CDR3: CASRWDRGGKNIQYF. In nucleotides, the CDR3 is TGTGCCAGCAGATGGGACCGGGGAGGCAAAAACATTCAGTACTTC.

This clonotype was detected ten times or more. The gene calls are TRBV11-2 and TRBJ2-7, with TRBD1 matching 11 bases. The V segment lost 7 bases and the J segment 9 bases; nucleotides outside the gene matches: 11. Germline CDR1 and CDR2: SGHAT and FQNNGV. The CDR3 runs to 14 residues. CDR3 nucleotide sequence: TGTGCCAGCAATTCAAGGTCCGGACAGGGGGCGCAGTACTTC. As protein: CASNSRSGQGAQYF. Supplemented by reference TRBV11-2 and TRBJ2-7, the full variable domain reads EAGVAQSPRYKIIEKRQSVAFWCNPISGHATLYWYQQILGQGPKLLIQFQNNGVVDDSQLPKDRFSAERLKGVDSTLKIQPAKLEDSAVYLCASNSRSGQGAQYFGPGTRLTVT.

The chain carries TRBV27 and TRBJ1-4; D is possibly TRBD1 (5 bases). Germline V gene sequence: CDR1 MNHEY, CDR2 SMNVEV (reference sequence). V lost 5 bases, J lost 0 bases, and 10 bases lay in between. This CDR3 has 15 residues. Here the CDR3 reads CASSGGVSTNEKLFF. The DNA for the CDR3 is TGTGCCAGCAGTGGGGGGGTGTCAACTAATGAAAAACTGTTTTTT.

The chain employs TRBV5-6 and TRBJ2-1, with 9 bases matching TRBD2. The CDR3 consists of 13 residues. Unmatched junction bases numbered 3, after V lost 5 bases and J lost 6 bases. CDR1 and CDR2 (germline): SGHDT, YYEEEE. The CDR3, as DNA: TGTGCCAGCAGTCTAGCGGGGCGCAATGAGCAGTTCTTC. Translation: CASSLAGRNEQFF.

The J gene is TRBJ1-2, the V gene TRBV12-1; the table calls TRBD1, which could not be checked here. TRBV12-1 is listed as a pseudogene. The CDR3 is made up of 15 amino acids. The CDR3 coding sequence is TGTGCCAGCAGCTTTGTTCGGGGGCGAAACTATGGCTACACCTTC. Residues: CASSFVRGRNYGYTF.

This clonotype was counted many times. This chain uses TRBV12-3 or TRBV12-4 with TRBJ1-5; D is uncertain. Between the trimmed V and J ends, which lost 3 bases and 3 bases, there was a span of 9 bases. The CDR3 runs 14 residues. For the CDR3, the DNA is TGTGCCAGCAGTTTTTCGGGGTCCAATCAGCCCCAGCATTTT. Translating gives CASSFSGSNQPQHF.

This clonotype was seen repeatedly, ten times or more. The V and J genes are TRBV5-4 and TRBJ2-3, with D maybe TRBD1 (5 bases). This CDR3 contains 13 residues. CDR1 and CDR2 (germline): SGHNT, YYREEE (reference sequence). Trimming left V 3 bases short and J 4 bases short, with 9 bases between. This chain's CDR3 is CASSYQGPDTQYF. The CDR3 DNA reads TGTGCCAGCAGCTACCAGGGCCCAGATACGCAGTATTTT. Full variable domain (outside the CDR3, taken from reference TRBV5-4 and TRBJ2-3): ETGVTQSPTHLIKTRGQQVTLRCSSQSGHNTVSWYQQALGQGPQFIFQYYREEENGRGNFPPRFSGLQFPNYSSELNVNALELDDSALYLCASSYQGPDTQYFGPGTRLTVL.

This clonotype was observed many times. The rearrangement joins TRBV25-1 to TRBJ2-5; TRBD1 might be the D (6 bases). Germline values: CDR1 MGHDK, CDR2 SYGVNS. Trimming removed 4 bases from V and 5 bases from J, with 17 bases in between. The CDR3 has 15 residues. The CDR3 reads CASSVRGTWAETQYF. CDR3 nucleotide sequence: TGTGCCAGCAGTGTAAGGGGGACCTGGGCGGAGACCCAGTACTTC. The full variable domain, with the rest looked up from reference TRBV25-1 and TRBJ2-5, is EADIYQTPRYLVIGTGKKITLECSQTMGHDKMYWYQQDPGMELHLIHYSYGVNSTEKGDLSSESTVSRIRTEHFPLTLESARPSHTSQYLCASSVRGTWAETQYFGPGTRLLVL.

This clonotype has a count of ten or more. The CDR3, as DNA: TGTGCCAGCAGCCAACCCACGGGTCGTTCCTACGAGCAGTACTTC. Encoded protein: CASSQPTGRSYEQYF. V is TRBV3-1 and J is TRBJ2-7; D gene unclear. Germline assignment: CDR1 LGHDT and CDR2 YNNKEL (reference sequence). Trimming cost V 2 bases and J 1 base, with 12 bases left between them. The CDR3 length is 15 residues.